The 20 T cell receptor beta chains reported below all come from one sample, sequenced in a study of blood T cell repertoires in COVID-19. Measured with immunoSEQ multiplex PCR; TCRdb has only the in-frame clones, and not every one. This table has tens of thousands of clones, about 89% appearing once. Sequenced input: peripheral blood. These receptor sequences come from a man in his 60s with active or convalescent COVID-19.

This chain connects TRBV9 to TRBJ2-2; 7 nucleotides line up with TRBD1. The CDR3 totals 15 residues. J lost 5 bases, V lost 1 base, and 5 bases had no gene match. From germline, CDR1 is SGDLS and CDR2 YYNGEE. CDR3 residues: CASSVSYRGTGELFF. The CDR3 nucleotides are TGTGCCAGCAGCGTATCCTACAGGGGAACCGGGGAGCTGTTTTTT.

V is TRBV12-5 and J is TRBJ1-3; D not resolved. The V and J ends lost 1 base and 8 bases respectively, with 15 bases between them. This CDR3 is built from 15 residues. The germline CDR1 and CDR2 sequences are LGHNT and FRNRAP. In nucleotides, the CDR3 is TGTGCTAGTGGTTTGGGAACTGAAGTCGGGGACACCATATATTTT. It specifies CASGLGTEVGDTIYF.

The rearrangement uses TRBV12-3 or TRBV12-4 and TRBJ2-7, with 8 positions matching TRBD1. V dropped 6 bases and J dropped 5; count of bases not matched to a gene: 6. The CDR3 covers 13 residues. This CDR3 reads CASSPGQVDEQYF. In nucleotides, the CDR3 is TGTGCCAGCAGCCCGGGACAGGTTGACGAGCAGTACTTC.

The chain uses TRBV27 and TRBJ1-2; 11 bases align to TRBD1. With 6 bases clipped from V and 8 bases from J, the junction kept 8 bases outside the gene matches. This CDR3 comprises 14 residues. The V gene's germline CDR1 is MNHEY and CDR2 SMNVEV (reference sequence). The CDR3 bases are TGTGCCAGCAGCCTGGGGGGACAGGGGGTCGGCTACACCTTC. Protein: CASSLGGQGVGYTF.

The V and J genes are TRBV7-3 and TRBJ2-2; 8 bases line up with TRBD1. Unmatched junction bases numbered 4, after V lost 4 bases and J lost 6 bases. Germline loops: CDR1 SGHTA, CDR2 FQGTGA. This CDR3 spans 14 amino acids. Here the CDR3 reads CASSSQGEAGELFF. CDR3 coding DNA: TGTGCCAGCAGCTCACAGGGGGAAGCCGGGGAGCTGTTTTTT.

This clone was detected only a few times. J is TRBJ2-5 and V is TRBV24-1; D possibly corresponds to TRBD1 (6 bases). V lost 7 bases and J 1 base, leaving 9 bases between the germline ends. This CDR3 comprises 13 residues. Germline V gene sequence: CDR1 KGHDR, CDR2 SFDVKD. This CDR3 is CATSGTFQETQYF. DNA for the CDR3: TGTGCCACCAGCGGGACATTCCAAGAGACCCAGTACTTC.

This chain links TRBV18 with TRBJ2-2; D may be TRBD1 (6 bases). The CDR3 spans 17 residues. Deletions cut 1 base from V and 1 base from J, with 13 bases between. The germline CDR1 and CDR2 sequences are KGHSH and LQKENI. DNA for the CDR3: TGTGCCAGCTCACCACGACCGGGACACCAGAACACCGGGGAGCTGTTTTTT. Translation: CASSPRPGHQNTGELFF.

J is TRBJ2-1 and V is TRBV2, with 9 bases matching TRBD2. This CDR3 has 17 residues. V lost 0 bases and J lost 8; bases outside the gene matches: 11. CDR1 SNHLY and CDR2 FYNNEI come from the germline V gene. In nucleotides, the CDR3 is TGTGCCAGCAGTGAAGCCGGCTGGCGGGGGGGCCAGGATGAGCAGTTCTTC. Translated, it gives CASSEAGWRGGQDEQFF.

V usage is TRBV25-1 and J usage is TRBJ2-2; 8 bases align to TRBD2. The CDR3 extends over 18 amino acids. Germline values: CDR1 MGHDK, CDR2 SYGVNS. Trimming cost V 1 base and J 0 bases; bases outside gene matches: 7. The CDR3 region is CASSEFHEGLANTGELFF. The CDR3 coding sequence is TGTGCCAGCAGTGAATTCCATGAGGGACTAGCGAACACCGGGGAGCTGTTTTTT.

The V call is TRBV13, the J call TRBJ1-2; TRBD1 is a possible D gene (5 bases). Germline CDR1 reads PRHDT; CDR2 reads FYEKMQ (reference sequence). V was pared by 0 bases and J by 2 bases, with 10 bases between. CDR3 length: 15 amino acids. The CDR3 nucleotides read TGTGCCAGCAGCTTAGGCGTGACAGAGAACTATGGCTACACCTTC. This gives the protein CASSLGVTENYGYTF.

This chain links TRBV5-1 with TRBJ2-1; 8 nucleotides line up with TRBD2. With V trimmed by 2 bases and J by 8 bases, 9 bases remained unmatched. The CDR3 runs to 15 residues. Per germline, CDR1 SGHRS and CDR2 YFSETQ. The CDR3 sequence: CASSFGAGGTYEQFF. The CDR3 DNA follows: TGCGCCAGCAGCTTCGGCGCGGGGGGAACGTATGAGCAGTTCTTC.

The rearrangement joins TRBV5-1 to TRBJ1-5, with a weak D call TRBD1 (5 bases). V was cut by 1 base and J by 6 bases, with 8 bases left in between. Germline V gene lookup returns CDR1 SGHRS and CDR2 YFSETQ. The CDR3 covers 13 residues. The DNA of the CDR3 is TGCGCCAGCAGCTTGATGGGGGGTCAGCCCCAGCATTTT. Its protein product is CASSLMGGQPQHF.

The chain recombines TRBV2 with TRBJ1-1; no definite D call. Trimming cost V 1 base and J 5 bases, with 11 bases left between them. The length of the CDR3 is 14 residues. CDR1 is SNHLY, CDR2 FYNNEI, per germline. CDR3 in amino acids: CASSEELSGTEAFF. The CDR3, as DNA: TGTGCCAGCAGTGAAGAGCTGTCGGGAACTGAAGCTTTCTTT.

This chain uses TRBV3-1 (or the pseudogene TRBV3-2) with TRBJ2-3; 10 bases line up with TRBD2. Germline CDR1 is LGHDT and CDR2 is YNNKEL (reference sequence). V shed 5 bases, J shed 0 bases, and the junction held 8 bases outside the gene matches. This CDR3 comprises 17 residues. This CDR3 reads CASSSLAGASSTDTQYF. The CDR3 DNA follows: TGTGCCAGCAGCTCCCTAGCGGGGGCCTCTAGCACAGATACGCAGTATTTT.

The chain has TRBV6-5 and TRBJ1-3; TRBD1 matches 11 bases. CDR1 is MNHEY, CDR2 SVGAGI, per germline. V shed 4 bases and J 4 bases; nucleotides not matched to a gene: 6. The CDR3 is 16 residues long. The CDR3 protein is CASSFGQGAAGNTIYF. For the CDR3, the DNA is TGTGCCAGCAGTTTTGGACAGGGGGCAGCCGGAAACACCATATATTTT.

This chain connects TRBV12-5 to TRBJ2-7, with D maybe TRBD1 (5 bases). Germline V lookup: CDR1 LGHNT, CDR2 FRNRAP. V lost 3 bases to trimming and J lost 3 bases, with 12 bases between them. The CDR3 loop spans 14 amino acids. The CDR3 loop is CASGLGAGIYEQYF. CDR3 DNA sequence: TGTGCTAGTGGTTTAGGGGCAGGGATCTACGAGCAGTACTTC.

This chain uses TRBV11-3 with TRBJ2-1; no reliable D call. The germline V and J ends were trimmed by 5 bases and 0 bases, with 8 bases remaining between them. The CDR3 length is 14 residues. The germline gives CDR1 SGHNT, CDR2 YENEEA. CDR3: CASSPIGSYNEQFF. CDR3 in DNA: TGTGCCAGCAGCCCCATCGGCTCCTACAATGAGCAGTTCTTC.

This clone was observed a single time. The CDR3 nucleotides are TGTGCCAGTAGTATAGGGGGATCGGGGCAAGAGACCCAGTACTTC. It codes for CASSIGGSGQETQYF. The chain recombines TRBV19 with TRBJ2-5; D is perhaps TRBD2 (5 bases). Trimming left V 1 base short and J 2 bases short, with 11 bases between. The CDR3 length is 15 residues. Per germline, CDR1 LNHDA and CDR2 SQIVND (reference sequence).

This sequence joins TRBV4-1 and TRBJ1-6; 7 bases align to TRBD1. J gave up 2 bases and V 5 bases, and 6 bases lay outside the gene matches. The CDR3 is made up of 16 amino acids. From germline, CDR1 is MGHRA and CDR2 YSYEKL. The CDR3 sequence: CASSKTTGAYNSPLHF. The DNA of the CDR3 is TGCGCCAGCAGCAAAACTACAGGGGCCTATAATTCACCCCTCCACTTT.

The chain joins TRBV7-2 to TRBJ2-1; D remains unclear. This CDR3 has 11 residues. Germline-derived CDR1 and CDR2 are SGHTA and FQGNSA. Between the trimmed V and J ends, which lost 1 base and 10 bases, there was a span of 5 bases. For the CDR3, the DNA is TGTGCCAGCAGCTTAGAATCAGAGCAGTTCTTC. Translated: CASSLESEQFF.